This is a list of T cell receptor beta chains from one sample in a study of blood T cell repertoires in COVID-19. Sequencing used immunoSEQ multiplex PCR; TCRdb keeps in-frame clones, though not all of them. Among about 310,000 clones, 70% to 90% were seen once, and the ten largest hold roughly 7.1%. Sequenced: peripheral blood. These receptor sequences come from a woman in her fifties or sixties who had recovered from COVID-19. The CDR3 runs from the conserved cysteine through the conserved F or W. D genes are given only for firm matches. Clone size is shown for a subset of rows, as once, few, many or a class of expanded clone.

j_call clone_size d_call v_call cdr3_aa cdr3_nt
TRBJ1-6 . . TRBV6-6 CATFGDLGSPLHF TGTGCCACCTTCGGGGACTTAGGTTCACCCCTCCACTTT
TRBJ2-7 . TRBD1 TRBV9 CASSVGDRSYEQYF TGTGCCAGCAGCGTAGGGGACAGGTCCTACGAGCAGTACTTC
TRBJ2-7 . TRBD1 TRBV11-2 CASSQIGTGIYEQYF TGTGCCAGCAGCCAAATCGGGACAGGGATTTACGAGCAGTACTTC
TRBJ1-2 once . TRBV28 CASSPPAGAVVRGYTF TGTGCCAGCAGCCCACCTGCGGGGGCCGTGGTTCGCGGCTACACCTTC
TRBJ1-2 . TRBD1 TRBV20-1 CSASQGALDYGYTF TGCAGTGCTAGTCAGGGGGCTTTAGACTATGGCTACACCTTC
TRBJ1-2 . TRBD1 TRBV29-1 CSVVRDSIYGYTF TGCAGCGTTGTTAGGGACAGTATCTATGGCTACACCTTC
TRBJ1-4 . . TRBV29-1 CSVERGEKLFF TGCAGCGTCGAAAGAGGGGAAAAACTGTTTTTT
TRBJ2-5 few . TRBV5-1 CASSLTGSTYQETQYF TGCGCCAGCAGCTTGACAGGATCGACGTACCAAGAGACCCAGTACTTC
TRBJ1-2 . . TRBV27 CASSSLSGDYGYTF TGTGCCAGCAGTTCCCTCTCGGGGGACTATGGCTACACCTTC
TRBJ1-1 . . TRBV6-5 CASAPGGRFDTEAFF TGTGCCAGCGCACCCGGGGGGCGGTTTGACACTGAAGCTTTCTTT
TRBJ2-7 . TRBD2 TRBV4-3 CASSQEGLAGPTYEQYF TGCGCCAGCAGCCAAGAGGGACTAGCAGGACCTACCTACGAGCAGTACTTC
TRBJ2-1 few TRBD2 TRBV14 CASSQGLARGSEQFF TGTGCCAGCAGCCAAGGACTAGCGAGAGGGAGTGAGCAGTTCTTC
TRBJ2-1 few . TRBV30 CAWSGPGAEQFF TGTGCCTGGAGTGGCCCAGGCGCTGAGCAGTTCTTC
TRBJ2-1 many TRBD1 TRBV7-2 CASSRTGGEQFF TGTGCCAGCAGCCGAACAGGGGGTGAGCAGTTCTTC
TRBJ2-7 . . TRBV6-2/TRBV6-3 CASSFPDEQYF TGTGCCAGCAGTTTTCCCGACGAGCAGTACTTC
TRBJ1-2 . . TRBV25-1 CASSEWGGNYGYTF TGTGCCAGCAGTGAATGGGGGGGAAACTATGGCTACACCTTC
TRBJ1-4 . TRBD1 TRBV25-1 CASRETGFTNEKLFF TGTGCCAGCAGGGAGACAGGGTTTACTAATGAAAAACTGTTTTTT
TRBJ1-4 . TRBD1 TRBV6-6 CASSPRTGPILFF TGTGCCAGCAGCCCTCGGACAGGGCCTATTCTGTTTTTT
TRBJ1-1 few . TRBV10-1 CASSPAGGTEAFF TGCGCCAGCAGTCCAGCCGGGGGCACTGAAGCTTTCTTT
TRBJ1-4 few . TRBV30 CAWDSQYEKLFF TGTGCCTGGGACAGCCAGTATGAAAAACTGTTTTTT